A single sample gave rise to the 8 T cell receptor beta chains below, sequenced in a study of cytomegalovirus exposure and HLA in healthy donors. The study ran its PCR with 60 Vbeta and 13 Jbeta primers. The data were produced by immunoSEQ multiplex PCR, yet TCRdb's version contains in-frame clones alone and is incomplete. Of about 160,000 clones in the sample, 70% to 80% are singletons; the top ten hold 2% to 2.5%. Material for sequencing was PBMCs. The receptors here all came from a man aged 45-65 years in good health and CMV-seropositive.

The chain recombines TRBV20-1 with TRBJ1-2, with D unclear. Trimming stripped 6 bases from V and 9 bases from J, with 14 bases between. The CDR3 has 11 amino acids. The germline gives CDR1 DFQATT, CDR2 SNEGSKA (reference sequence). CDR3 coding DNA: TGCAGTGCCCCTCTTCCCCCTCGCTACACCTTC. Translating gives CSAPLPPRYTF.

The chain couples TRBV10-3 to TRBJ2-2, with D hard to call. This CDR3 contains 15 residues. Deletions cut 0 bases from V and 4 bases from J, with 9 bases between. CDR1 and CDR2 (germline): ENHRY, SYGVKD. CDR3 in amino acids: CAISESFRSTGELFF. DNA for the CDR3: TGTGCCATCAGTGAGTCTTTCAGATCCACCGGGGAGCTGTTTTTT.

This clone was found a few times. This rearrangement joins TRBV18 to TRBJ2-5; D is possibly TRBD2 (5 bases). The CDR3 spans 14 residues. Germline CDR1 KGHSH, CDR2 LQKENI. Trimming removed 3 bases at V and 4 bases at J, with 12 bases between. This CDR3 reads CASSPASFGETQYF. CDR3 DNA: TGTGCCAGCTCACCTGCTAGCTTTGGAGAGACCCAGTACTTC.

This chain joins TRBV7-2 and TRBJ2-7, with TRBD1 matching 10 bases. CDR1 is SGHTA, CDR2 FQGNSA, per germline. The V gene end was trimmed by 5 bases and the J gene end by 4 bases; junction bases not matched to a gene: 5. This CDR3 has 14 residues. The CDR3 sequence is CASSPDRGEYEQYF. The CDR3 DNA follows: TGTGCCAGCAGCCCGGACAGGGGGGAGTACGAGCAGTACTTC.

CDR3 sequence reads: CASSLVAGGLRYEQYF. The CDR3 bases are TGTGCCAGCAGTTTGGTAGCGGGGGGTCTCCGCTACGAGCAGTACTTC. The chain has TRBV27 and TRBJ2-7, with 10 positions matching TRBD2. The CDR3 has 16 amino acids. Germline CDR1 is MNHEY and CDR2 is SMNVEV (reference sequence). V shed 3 bases, J shed 3 bases, and the junction held 8 bases outside the gene matches.

The genes are TRBV29-1 and TRBJ2-7; 7 bases map to TRBD2. The germline CDR1 and CDR2 sequences are SQVTM and ANQGSEA. The CDR3 has 14 residues. V lost 0 bases to trimming and J lost 3 bases; unmatched junction nucleotides: 5. In DNA, the CDR3 is TGCAGCGTTGAAGAGGCTGGGGGGGGCTACGAGCAGTACTTC. It encodes CSVEEAGGGYEQYF.

The chain recombines TRBV4-2 with TRBJ2-1; D is perhaps TRBD1 (5 bases). V was pared by 4 bases and J by 0 bases, with 16 bases between. This CDR3 is built from 17 residues. Germline CDR1 and CDR2: LGHNA and YNFKEQ. This chain's CDR3 is CASSPLGSRASYNEQFF. CDR3 nucleotides: TGTGCCAGCAGCCCTCTCGGTAGCAGGGCCTCCTACAATGAGCAGTTCTTC.

The rearrangement uses TRBV2 and TRBJ2-1; TRBD1 aligns across 9 bases. The J segment lost 7 bases and the V segment lost 6 bases, leaving 10 bases of the junction unmatched. The CDR3 has 15 amino acids. In germline, CDR1 is SNHLY, CDR2 FYNNEI. Here the CDR3 DNA reads TGTGCCAGCAGGCTGGACAGGGGCCAGGGGAATGAGCAGTTCTTC. This translates into CASRLDRGQGNEQFF.